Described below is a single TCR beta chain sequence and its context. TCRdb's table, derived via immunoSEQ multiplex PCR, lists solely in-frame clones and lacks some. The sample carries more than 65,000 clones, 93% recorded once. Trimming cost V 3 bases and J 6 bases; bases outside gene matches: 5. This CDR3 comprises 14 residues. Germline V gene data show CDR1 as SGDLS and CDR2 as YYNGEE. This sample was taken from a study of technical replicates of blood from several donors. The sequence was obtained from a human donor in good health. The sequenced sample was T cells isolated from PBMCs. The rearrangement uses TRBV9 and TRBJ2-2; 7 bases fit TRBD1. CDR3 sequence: CASSADQGAGELFF. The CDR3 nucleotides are TGTGCCAGCAGCGCGGATCAGGGGGCCGGGGAGCTGTTTTTT.